This T cell receptor (beta chain) originates from a study of identical twins. General study findings and limits: For cord blood, abundant beta clonotypes had fewer insertions, unlike memory repertoires, which showed none. Analyses of zero insertions could, in part, be confounded by invariant MAIT and iNKT cells.

CDR1 and CDR2 (germline): DFQATT, SNEGSKA (reference sequence). V was trimmed by 6 bases and J by 0 bases, leaving 12 bases between them. This CDR3 spans 13 amino acids. TCRdb re-derived calls from the 5' RACE reads in MiXCR, one entry per CDR3 protein. The top ten hold 2.9% of the sample, which has hundreds of thousands of distinct CDR3 sequences, 24% seen once. A word on this clonotype: As yet, its antigen is unknown.

The sample also formed part of further work on T cells expressing NK-cell markers. That publication notes: There were seven HCMV-seropositive donors and one seronegative donor among the eight sequenced. The CD3+CD56-NKG2C+ fraction of a few donors was likewise dominated by these clonotypes.

The J gene is TRBJ2-7, the V gene TRBV20-1, with TRBD2 as a possible D gene (6 bases). The receptor's source is a young woman in good health. Input material: CD4+ T cells sorted from blood. The CDR3 sequence: CSAPRLDSYEQYF. The CDR3 DNA follows: TGCAGTGCCCCGCGACTAGACTCCTACGAGCAGTACTTC.